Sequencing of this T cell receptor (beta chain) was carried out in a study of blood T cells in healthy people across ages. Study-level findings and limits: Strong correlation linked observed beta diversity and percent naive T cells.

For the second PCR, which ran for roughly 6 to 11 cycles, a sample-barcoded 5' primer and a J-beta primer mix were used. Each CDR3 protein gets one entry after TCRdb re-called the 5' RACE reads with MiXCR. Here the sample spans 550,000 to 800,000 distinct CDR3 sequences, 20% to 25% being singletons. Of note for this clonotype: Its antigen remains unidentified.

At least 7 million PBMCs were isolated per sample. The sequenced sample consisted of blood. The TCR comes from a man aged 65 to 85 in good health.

CDR3 in amino acids: CAISDGLGEQFF. As DNA, the CDR3 is TGTGCCATCAGTGACGGCCTCGGAGAGCAGTTCTTC. This sequence joins TRBV10-3 and TRBJ2-5; D not resolved. The DNA matches TRBJ2-1 better at its end, which makes the J call doubtful. The CDR3 sequence is 12 residues long. CDR1 is ENHRY, CDR2 SYGVKD, per germline.